Given below is one T cell receptor beta chain in context. Its antigen is not known. Some clones are missing from TCRdb's copy, which holds only in-frame ones; the method was immunoSEQ multiplex PCR. This sample carries approximately 140,000 clones, over 65% of them seen once, and the ten largest clones take under 30%. This specimen belongs to a study of radiation and T cells in renal cell carcinoma. Broader study findings: In blood, top tumor clones expanded by 2 weeks, shrinking by 4.

Described time point: baseline pretreatment blood. Treatment meaning: 15 Gy SBRT to primary tumor, nephrectomy 4 weeks later. The sample was blood, taken from a patient whose treatment included radiotherapy and nephrectomy. This clonotype was sampled from a woman aged 45-60 years with renal cell carcinoma.

DNA for the CDR3: TGTGCCAGCTCACCAGCATTTGCAACTAATGAAAAACTGTTTTTT. It specifies CASSPAFATNEKLFF. The rearrangement uses TRBV18 and TRBJ1-4; unclear D gene. The CDR3 is 15 amino acids. V lost 2 bases and J lost 0, with 7 bases in between. Germline lookup yields CDR1 KGHSH and CDR2 LQKENI.